Shown below are 9 T cell receptor beta chains from a single sample sequenced in a study of blood T cell repertoires in COVID-19. Method: immunoSEQ multiplex PCR; TCRdb's copy keeps in-frame clones and lacks some. The sample includes fewer than 250,000 clones, around 82% of them seen just once. Sequencing was performed on peripheral blood. These receptors all stem from a man between 45 and 60 years old with active or convalescent COVID-19.

The genes are TRBV18 and TRBJ2-1, with 10 bases matching TRBD2. The V and J ends lost 3 bases and 7 bases, in that order; junction bases with no gene match: 6. This CDR3 has 15 residues. Per germline, CDR1 KGHSH and CDR2 LQKENI. CDR3 sequence (DNA): TGTGCCAGCTCACCTACTAGCGGGGCCCCAAATGAGCAGTTCTTC. It yields the protein CASSPTSGAPNEQFF.

The gene calls are TRBV27 and TRBJ1-1; 10 nucleotides align to TRBD1. CDR1 and CDR2 from the germline V gene are MNHEY and SMNVEV (reference sequence). The ends lost 5 bases at V and 0 bases at J; junction bases unmatched: 9. This CDR3 comprises 17 residues. The CDR3, as DNA: TGTGCCAGCAGTCGACGGACAGGGGGAGGCATGAACACTGAAGCTTTCTTT. This translates into CASSRRTGGGMNTEAFF.

The chain couples TRBV5-5 to TRBJ1-3; possible D gene TRBD1, 5 bases. V was pared by 0 bases and J by 0 bases, with 16 bases between. The length of the CDR3 is 18 residues. From germline, CDR1 is SGHKS and CDR2 YYEKEE (reference sequence). As DNA, the CDR3 is TGTGCCAGCAGCTTGGCCGGCGGGGGACCCTACTCTGGAAACACCATATATTTT. It codes for CASSLAGGGPYSGNTIYF.

The chain is built from TRBV30 and TRBJ2-1, with 13 bases that match TRBD2. CDR1 is GTSNPN and CDR2 is SVGIG in the germline V gene (reference sequence). The CDR3 contains 16 residues. The V segment lost 5 bases and the J segment 10 bases; nucleotides outside the gene matches: 14. CDR3 nucleotide sequence: TGTGCCTGGGGAAAAAGGACTAGCGGGAGACTTACGGAGCAGTTCTTC. Protein sequence: CAWGKRTSGRLTEQFF.

The V call is TRBV6-5, the J call TRBJ1-6; D is unclear. V was trimmed by 4 bases and J by 7 bases, leaving 11 bases between them. The CDR3 is made up of 14 amino acids. Germline V lookup: CDR1 MNHEY, CDR2 SVGAGI. The CDR3 region is CASSSPGLNSPLHF. CDR3 DNA sequence: TGTGCCAGCAGTTCACCGGGTTTAAATTCACCCCTCCACTTT.

A single count supports this clone. V is TRBV28 and J is TRBJ1-2; D possibly corresponds to TRBD1 (6 bases). The CDR3 totals 12 residues. Germline V gene sequence: CDR1 MDHEN, CDR2 SYDVKM. V was pared by 8 bases and J by 3 bases, with 10 bases between. CDR3 DNA: TGTGCCAGCCAGGGGTTTTACTATGGCTACACCTTC. Translation gives CASQGFYYGYTF.

The rearrangement links TRBV10-3 to TRBJ1-4; 7 bases are a match to TRBD1. From germline, CDR1 is ENHRY and CDR2 SYGVKD. V shed 7 bases, J shed 3 bases, and the junction held 5 bases outside the gene matches. The CDR3 loop spans 14 amino acids. This CDR3 is CAIKGDSSNEKLFF. In DNA form, the CDR3 reads TGTGCCATCAAGGGGGACAGCTCTAATGAAAAACTGTTTTTT.

The rearrangement uses TRBV7-9 and TRBJ2-7; the match to TRBD1 covers 7 bases. V was pared by 6 bases and J by 3 bases, with 11 bases of the junction left unmatched. The V gene's germline CDR1 is SEHNR and CDR2 FQNEAQ (reference sequence). This CDR3 is built from 15 residues. CDR3 coding DNA: TGTGCCAGCAGTTACGATAGGACAGGAAACTACGAGCAGTACTTC. This encodes CASSYDRTGNYEQYF.

This chain connects TRBV19 to TRBJ1-2, with D possibly being TRBD1 (5 bases). This CDR3 has 14 residues. V was cut by 5 bases and J by 1 base, with 11 bases left in between. Germline values: CDR1 LNHDA, CDR2 SQIVND (reference sequence). For the CDR3, the DNA is TGTGCCAGTAGTTTCGACAGTCTTAACTATGGCTACACCTTC. Its protein product is CASSFDSLNYGYTF.